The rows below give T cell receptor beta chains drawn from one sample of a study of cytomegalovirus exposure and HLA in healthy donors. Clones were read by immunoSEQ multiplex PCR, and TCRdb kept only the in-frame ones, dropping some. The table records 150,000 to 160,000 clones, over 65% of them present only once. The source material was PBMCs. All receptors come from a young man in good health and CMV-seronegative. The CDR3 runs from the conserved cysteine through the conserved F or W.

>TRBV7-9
CASSLIGGRTDTQYF
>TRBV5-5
CASSLAGHNQPQHF
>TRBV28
CASSSDSYEQYF
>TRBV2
CASSVQGKGSPLHF
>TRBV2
CASSEGRGETQYF
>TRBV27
CASSPLGQGPSPLHF
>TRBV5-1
CASSAGGLTYEQYF
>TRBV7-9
CASSLQGEQPQHF
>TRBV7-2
CASSSGTGRGYTF
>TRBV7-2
CASSLNGLSRNTIYF
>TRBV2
CASSAWTSVDTQYF
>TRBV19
CASNRETGYHNEQFF
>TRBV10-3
CAIRRGLENTGELFF
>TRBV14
CASSSADRGWYEQYF
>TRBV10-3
CAISPNQETQYF
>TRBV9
CASSIRTEPFSTDTQYF
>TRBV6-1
CASSEQGTGVGARYEQYF
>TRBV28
CASSPDERLAKNIQYF
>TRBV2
CASSVDSYGYTF
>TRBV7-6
CASSSLAPETQYF
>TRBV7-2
CASSLVQGAGETQYF
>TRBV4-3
CASSQRQGAPSYNEQFF
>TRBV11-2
CASSLVGFGYTF
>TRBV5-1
CASRRTGENYGYTF
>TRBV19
CASSIVPGQNTEAFF
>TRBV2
CASKTLVPEGGQFYEQYF
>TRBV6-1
CASSEEVGTVFMNTEAFF
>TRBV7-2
CASSLTKLKQETQYF
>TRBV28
CASRSPGQGSPLHF
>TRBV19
CASSPPRDRFYEQYF
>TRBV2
CASSGSETEAFF
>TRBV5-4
CASSFSGGNTIYF
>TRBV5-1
CASSQDRGNEQYF